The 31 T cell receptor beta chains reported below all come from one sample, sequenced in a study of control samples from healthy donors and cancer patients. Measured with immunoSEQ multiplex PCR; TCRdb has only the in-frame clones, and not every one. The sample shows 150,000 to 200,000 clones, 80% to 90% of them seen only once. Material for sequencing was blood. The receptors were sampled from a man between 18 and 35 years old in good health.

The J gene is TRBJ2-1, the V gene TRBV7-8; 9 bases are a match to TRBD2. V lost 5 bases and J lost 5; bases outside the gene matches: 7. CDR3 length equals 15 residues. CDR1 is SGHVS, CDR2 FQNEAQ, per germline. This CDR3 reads CASSHLAGLDNEQFF. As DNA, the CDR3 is TGTGCCAGCAGCCACCTAGCGGGGTTAGACAATGAGCAGTTCTTC.

CDR3 residues: CASSQELAGGTDTQYF. The CDR3 region has the DNA TGTGCCAGCAGCCAAGAGCTAGCGGGGGGCACAGATACGCAGTATTTT. V usage is TRBV4-2 and J usage is TRBJ2-3; 10 bases fit TRBD2. CDR1 is LGHNA and CDR2 is YNFKEQ in the germline V gene. The CDR3 totals 16 residues. V was clipped by 0 bases and J by 1 base; unmatched bases: 1.

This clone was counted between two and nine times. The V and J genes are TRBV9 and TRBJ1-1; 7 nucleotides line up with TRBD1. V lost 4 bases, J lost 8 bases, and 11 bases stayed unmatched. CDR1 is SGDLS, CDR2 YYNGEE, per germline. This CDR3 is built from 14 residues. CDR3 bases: TGTGCCAGCAGCAGCCTCCGGACAGGATACGAAGCTTTCTTT. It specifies CASSSLRTGYEAFF.

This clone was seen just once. CDR3 DNA: TGTGCCTGGAGTGTACTACCAGCAGATACGCAGTATTTT. Protein: CAWSVLPADTQYF. The rearrangement uses TRBV30 and TRBJ2-3, with D hard to call. This CDR3 region has 13 residues. The germline CDR1 and CDR2 sequences are GTSNPN and SVGIG (reference sequence). With 0 bases removed from V and 4 bases from J, the gap between germline ends came to 8 bases. The entire variable domain, with the rest obtained from reference TRBV30 and TRBJ2-3, is as follows: SQTIHQWPATLVQPVGSPLSLECTVEGTSNPNLYWYRQAAGRGLQLLFYSVGIGQISSEVPQNLSASRPQDRQFILSSKKLLLSDSGFYLCAWSVLPADTQYFGPGTRLTVL.

DNA for the CDR3: TGTGCCAGCTCACCAACAGGGCTAACTACCTACGAGCAGTACTTC. It translates to CASSPTGLTTYEQYF. The rearrangement uses TRBV18 and TRBJ2-7; a weak D match, TRBD1 (6 bases). The length of the CDR3 is 15 residues. Germline V gives CDR1 KGHSH, CDR2 LQKENI. V lost 2 bases and J lost 2, with 13 bases in between.

The CDR3 nucleotides read TGCAGCGTTGAAAACAGGGGGGAAGGTGAGACCCAGTACTTC. Translation: CSVENRGEGETQYF. This chain joins TRBV29-1 and TRBJ2-5, with TRBD1 matching over 8 bases. The CDR3 extends over 14 amino acids. The ends lost 2 bases at V and 5 bases at J; junction bases unmatched: 7. CDR1 is SQVTM, CDR2 ANQGSEA, per germline.

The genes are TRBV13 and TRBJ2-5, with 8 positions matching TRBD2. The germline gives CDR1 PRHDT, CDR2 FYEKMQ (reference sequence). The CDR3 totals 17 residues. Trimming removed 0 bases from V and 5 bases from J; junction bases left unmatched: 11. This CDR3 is CASSLGYLSGGSETQYF. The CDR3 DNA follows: TGTGCCAGCAGCTTAGGTTATTTGAGCGGGGGCAGTGAGACCCAGTACTTC.

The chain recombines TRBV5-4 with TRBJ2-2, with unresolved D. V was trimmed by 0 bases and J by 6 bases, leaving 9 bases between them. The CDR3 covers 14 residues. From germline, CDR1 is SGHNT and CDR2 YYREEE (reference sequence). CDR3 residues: CASSLVVSAGELFF. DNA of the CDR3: TGTGCCAGCAGCTTGGTTGTCTCGGCCGGGGAGCTGTTTTTT. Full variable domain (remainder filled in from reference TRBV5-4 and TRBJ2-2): ETGVTQSPTHLIKTRGQQVTLRCSSQSGHNTVSWYQQALGQGPQFIFQYYREEENGRGNFPPRFSGLQFPNYSSELNVNALELDDSALYLCASSLVVSAGELFFGEGSRLTVL.

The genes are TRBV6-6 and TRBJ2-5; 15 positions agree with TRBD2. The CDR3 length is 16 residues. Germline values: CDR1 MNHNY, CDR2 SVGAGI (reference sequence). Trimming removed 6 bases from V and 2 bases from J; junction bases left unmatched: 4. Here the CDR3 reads CASSRGLAGGQETQYF. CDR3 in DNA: TGTGCCAGCAGCAGGGGACTAGCGGGGGGTCAAGAGACCCAGTACTTC.

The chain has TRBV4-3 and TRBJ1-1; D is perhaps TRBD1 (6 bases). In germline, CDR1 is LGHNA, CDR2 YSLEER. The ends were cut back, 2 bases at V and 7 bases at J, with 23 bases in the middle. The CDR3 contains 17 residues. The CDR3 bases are TGCGCCAGCAGCCAACTAACCCCCCCTACAGGGTACGGTGAAGCTTTCTTT. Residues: CASSQLTPPTGYGEAFF.

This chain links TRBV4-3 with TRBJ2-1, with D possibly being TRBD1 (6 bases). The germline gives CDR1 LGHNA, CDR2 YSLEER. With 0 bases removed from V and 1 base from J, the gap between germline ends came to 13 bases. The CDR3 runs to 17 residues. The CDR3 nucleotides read TGCGCCAGCAGCCAAGATCCGGCAGGGGCGTCCTACAATGAGCAGTTCTTC. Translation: CASSQDPAGASYNEQFF.

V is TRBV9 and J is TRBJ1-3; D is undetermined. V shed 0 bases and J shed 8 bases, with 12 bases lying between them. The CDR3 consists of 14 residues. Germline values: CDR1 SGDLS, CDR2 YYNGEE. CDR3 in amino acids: CASSVDQGEDTIYF. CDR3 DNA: TGTGCCAGCAGCGTAGACCAAGGAGAGGACACCATATATTTT.

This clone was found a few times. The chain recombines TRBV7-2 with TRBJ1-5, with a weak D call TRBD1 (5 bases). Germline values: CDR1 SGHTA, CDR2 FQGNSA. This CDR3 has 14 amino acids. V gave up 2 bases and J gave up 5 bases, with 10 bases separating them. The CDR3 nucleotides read TGTGCCAGCAGCTTACGCGGGGGTGATCAGCCCCAGCATTTT. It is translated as CASSLRGGDQPQHF.

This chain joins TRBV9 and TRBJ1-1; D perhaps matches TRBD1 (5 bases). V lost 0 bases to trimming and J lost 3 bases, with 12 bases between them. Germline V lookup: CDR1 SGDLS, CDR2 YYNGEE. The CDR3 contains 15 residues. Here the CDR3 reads CASSVAHLGDTEAFF. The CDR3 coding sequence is TGTGCCAGCAGCGTAGCACACCTGGGGGACACTGAAGCTTTCTTT.

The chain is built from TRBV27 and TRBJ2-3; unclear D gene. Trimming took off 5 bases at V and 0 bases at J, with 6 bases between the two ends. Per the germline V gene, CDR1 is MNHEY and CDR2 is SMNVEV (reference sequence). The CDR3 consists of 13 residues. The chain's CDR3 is CASSLLSTDTQYF. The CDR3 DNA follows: TGTGCCAGCAGTCTTTTGAGCACAGATACGCAGTATTTT.

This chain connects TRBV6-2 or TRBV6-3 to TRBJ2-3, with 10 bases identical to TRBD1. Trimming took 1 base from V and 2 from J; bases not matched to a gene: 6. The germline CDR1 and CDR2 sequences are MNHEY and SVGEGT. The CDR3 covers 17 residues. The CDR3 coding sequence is TGTGCCAGCAGTTACTATCGGACAGGGGGTATCACAGATACGCAGTATTTT. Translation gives CASSYYRTGGITDTQYF.

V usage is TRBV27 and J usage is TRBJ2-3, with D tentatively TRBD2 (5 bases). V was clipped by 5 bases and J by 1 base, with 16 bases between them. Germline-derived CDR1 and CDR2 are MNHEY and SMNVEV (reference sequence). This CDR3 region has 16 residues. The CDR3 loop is CASSPGLPVGTDTQYF. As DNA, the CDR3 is TGTGCCAGCAGTCCAGGACTTCCCGTAGGCACAGATACGCAGTATTTT.

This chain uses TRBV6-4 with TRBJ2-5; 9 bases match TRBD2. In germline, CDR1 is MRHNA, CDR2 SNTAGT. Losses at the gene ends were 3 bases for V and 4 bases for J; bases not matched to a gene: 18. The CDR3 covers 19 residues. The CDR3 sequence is CASSELCKWSSGAGETQYF. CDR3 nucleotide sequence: TGTGCCAGCAGTGAATTGTGTAAGTGGTCTAGCGGGGCGGGAGAGACCCAGTACTTC.

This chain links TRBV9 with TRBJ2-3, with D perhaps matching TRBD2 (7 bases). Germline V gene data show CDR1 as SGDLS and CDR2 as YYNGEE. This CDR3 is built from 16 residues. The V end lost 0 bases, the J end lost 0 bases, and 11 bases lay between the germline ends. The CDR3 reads CASSVGGGASTDTQYF. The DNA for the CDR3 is TGTGCCAGCAGCGTAGGTGGGGGGGCTAGCACAGATACGCAGTATTTT. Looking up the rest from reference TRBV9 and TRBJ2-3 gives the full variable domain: DSGVTQTPKHLITATGQRVTLRCSPRSGDLSVYWYQQSLDQGLQFLIQYYNGEERAKGNILERFSAQQFPDLHSELNLSSLELGDSALYFCASSVGGGASTDTQYFGPGTRLTVL.

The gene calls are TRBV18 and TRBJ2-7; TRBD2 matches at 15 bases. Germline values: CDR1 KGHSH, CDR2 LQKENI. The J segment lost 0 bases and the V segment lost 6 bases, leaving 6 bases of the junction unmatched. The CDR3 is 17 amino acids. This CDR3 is CASSPGLAGGYSYEQYF. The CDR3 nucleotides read TGTGCCAGCTCGCCGGGACTAGCGGGGGGCTACTCCTACGAGCAGTACTTC.

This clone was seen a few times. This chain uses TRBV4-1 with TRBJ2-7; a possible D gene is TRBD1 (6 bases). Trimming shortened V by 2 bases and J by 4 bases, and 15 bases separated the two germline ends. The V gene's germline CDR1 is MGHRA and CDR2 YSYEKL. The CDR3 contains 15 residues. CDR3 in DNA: TGCGCCAGCAGCCAACCGGGACAAATCCCTTACGAGCAGTACTTC. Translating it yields CASSQPGQIPYEQYF.

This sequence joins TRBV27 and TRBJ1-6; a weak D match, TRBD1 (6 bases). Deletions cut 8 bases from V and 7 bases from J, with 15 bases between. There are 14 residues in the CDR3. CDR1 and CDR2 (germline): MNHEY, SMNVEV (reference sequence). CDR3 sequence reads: CASHRGGTNSPLHF. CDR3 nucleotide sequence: TGTGCCAGCCATAGAGGGGGGACGAATTCACCCCTCCACTTT.

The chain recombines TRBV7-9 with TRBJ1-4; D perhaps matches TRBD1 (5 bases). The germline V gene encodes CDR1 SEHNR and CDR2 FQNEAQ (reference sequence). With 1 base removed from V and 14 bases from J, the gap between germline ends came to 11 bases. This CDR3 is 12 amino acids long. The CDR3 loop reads CASSLGAGKLFF. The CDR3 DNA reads TGTGCCAGCAGCTTAGGGGCAGGGAAGCTGTTTTTT. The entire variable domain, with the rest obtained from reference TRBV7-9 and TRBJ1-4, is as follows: DTGVSQNPRHKITKRGQNVTFRCDPISEHNRLYWYRQTLGQGPEFLTYFQNEAQLEKSRLLSDRFSAERPKGSFSTLEIQRTEQGDSAMYLCASSLGAGKLFFGSGTQLSVL.

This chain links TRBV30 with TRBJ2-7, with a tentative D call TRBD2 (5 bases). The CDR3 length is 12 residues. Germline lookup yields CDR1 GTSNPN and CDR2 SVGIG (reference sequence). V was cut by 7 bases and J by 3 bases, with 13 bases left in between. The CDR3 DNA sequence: TGTGCCTCCTCGGAGGTGTTCTACGAGCAGTACTTC. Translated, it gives CASSEVFYEQYF.

The CDR3 region has the DNA TGTGCCAGCAGCCTAGGACAGGGGCTCCCTAACTATGGCTACACCTTC. Its translation is CASSLGQGLPNYGYTF. The J gene is TRBJ1-2, the V gene TRBV3-1 (or the pseudogene TRBV3-2); 9 nucleotides agree with TRBD1. Germline V CDR1 and CDR2: LGHDT, YNNKEL (reference sequence). J lost 0 bases, V lost 4 bases, and 6 bases had no gene match. CDR3 length equals 16 residues.

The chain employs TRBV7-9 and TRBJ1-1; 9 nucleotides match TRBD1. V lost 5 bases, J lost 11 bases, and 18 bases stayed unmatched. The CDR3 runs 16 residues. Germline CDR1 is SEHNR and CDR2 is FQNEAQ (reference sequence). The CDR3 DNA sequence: TGTGCCAGCAGCACTAGAAACCCCGGACAGGGGCTAACGGCTTTCTTT. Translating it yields CASSTRNPGQGLTAFF.

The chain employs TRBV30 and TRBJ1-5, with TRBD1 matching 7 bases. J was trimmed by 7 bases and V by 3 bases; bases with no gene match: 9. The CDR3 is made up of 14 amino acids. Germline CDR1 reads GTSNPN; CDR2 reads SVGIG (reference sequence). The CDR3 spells CAWRDNNRGQPQHF. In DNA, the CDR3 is TGTGCCTGGAGAGATAACAACAGGGGACAGCCCCAGCATTTT.

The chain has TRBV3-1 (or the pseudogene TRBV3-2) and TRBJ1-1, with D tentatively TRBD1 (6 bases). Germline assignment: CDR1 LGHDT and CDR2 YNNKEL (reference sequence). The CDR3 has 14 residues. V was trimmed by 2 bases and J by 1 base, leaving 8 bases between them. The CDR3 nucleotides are TGTGCCAGCAGCCAACCACAGGGGAACACTGAAGCTTTCTTT. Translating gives CASSQPQGNTEAFF.

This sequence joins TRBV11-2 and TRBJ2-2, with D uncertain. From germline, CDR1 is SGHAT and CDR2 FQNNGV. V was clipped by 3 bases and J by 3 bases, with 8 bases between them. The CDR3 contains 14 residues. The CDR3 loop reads CASSLFPDTGELFF. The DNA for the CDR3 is TGTGCCAGCAGCTTGTTCCCGGACACCGGGGAGCTGTTTTTT.

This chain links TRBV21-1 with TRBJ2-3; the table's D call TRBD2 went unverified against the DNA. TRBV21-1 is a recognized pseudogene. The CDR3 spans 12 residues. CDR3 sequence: CASSLRRDTQYF. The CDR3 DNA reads TGTGCCAGCAGCCTCCGGAGAGATACGCAGTATTTT.

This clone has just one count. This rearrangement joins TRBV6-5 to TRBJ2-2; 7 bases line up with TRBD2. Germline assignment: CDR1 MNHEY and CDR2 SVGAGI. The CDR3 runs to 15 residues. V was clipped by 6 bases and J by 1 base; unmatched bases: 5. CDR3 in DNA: TGTGCCAGCAGCCGGGAGGCGGGGAACACCGGGGAGCTGTTTTTT. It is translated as CASSREAGNTGELFF.